A selection of T cell receptor beta chains follows, all from one sample in a study of technical replicates of blood from several donors. Sequenced by immunoSEQ multiplex PCR; TCRdb stores in-frame clones only, minus some. The repertoire holds under 95,000 clones, with less than 95% as singletons. The sequencing sample was made of T cells isolated from PBMCs. The receptors were sampled from a human donor in good health. Each CDR3 is given with its conserved first and last residue. The D gene is left open where the match is weak. The size entry is marked missing in some rows and otherwise reads once, few, many or a size class.

d_call	v_call	clone_size	j_call	cdr3_length	cdr3_nt	cdr3_aa
-	TRBV10-3	-	TRBJ2-2	16	TGTGCCATCAGTGATATACAGGCTGGGAACACCGGGGAGCTGTTTTTT	CAISDIQAGNTGELFF
-	TRBV7-8	-	TRBJ2-1	14	TGTGCCAGCGGGGGCGGGAGTGGAGACAATGAGCAGTTCTTC	CASGGGSGDNEQFF
-	TRBV14	-	TRBJ2-4	15	TGTGCCAGCAGCCAACTCGCGACTACCCTCGACATTCAGTACTTC	CASSQLATTLDIQYF
-	TRBV19	-	TRBJ1-1	16	TGTGCCAGTACGGGAGGGGTTACTAACAGGAACACTGAAGCTTTCTTT	CASTGGVTNRNTEAFF
-	TRBV5-1	-	TRBJ1-5	15	TGCGCCAGCAGCTTGGGAGACAGTGTTAATCAGCCCCAGCATTTT	CASSLGDSVNQPQHF
-	TRBV28	-	TRBJ2-5	13	TGTGCCAGCAGTCACAGGGTTGGAGAGACCCAGTACTTC	CASSHRVGETQYF
-	TRBV5-1	-	TRBJ1-1	11	TGCGCCAGCAGCTTCTCCTCTGAAGCTTTCTTT	CASSFSSEAFF
TRBD1	TRBV14	-	TRBJ2-1	14	TGTGCCAGCAGCCAAGCGGGACAGGGAGGTGAGCAGTTCTTC	CASSQAGQGGEQFF
-	TRBV29-1	-	TRBJ2-3	15	TGCAGCGTGGGGGGGGCAGGGGCTAGCACAGATACGCAGTATTTT	CSVGGAGASTDTQYF
TRBD2	TRBV7-2	-	TRBJ2-1	16	TGTGCCAGCAGCTTAGATGGGACTAGCGGCTCCAATGAGCAGTTCTTC	CASSLDGTSGSNEQFF
-	TRBV4-1	-	TRBJ1-2	13	TGCGCCAGCAGCCAAGAATTGGACTCTGGCTACACCTTC	CASSQELDSGYTF
TRBD2	TRBV11-3	once	TRBJ2-3	17	TGTGCCAGCAGCTTAGATTTTTCGCGGGGGGCCGGGGATACGCAGTATTTT	CASSLDFSRGAGDTQYF
-	TRBV11-3	-	TRBJ2-7	15	TGTGCCAGCAGCTTTATCTTGAGGGGGATGGACGAGCAGTACTTC	CASSFILRGMDEQYF
-	TRBV6-6	-	TRBJ1-5	14	TGTGCCAGCAGTTACACGAGTAGCAATCAGCCCCAGCATTTT	CASSYTSSNQPQHF
TRBD2	TRBV7-3	-	TRBJ2-5	17	TGTGCCAGCAGCTTAGGAGTAGCGGGGCCTCTAGGGGAGACCCAGTACTTC	CASSLGVAGPLGETQYF
TRBD1	TRBV6-4	once	TRBJ1-2	15	TGTGCCAGTATAAGGGGGCGCGGATCTAACTATGGCTACACCTTC	CASIRGRGSNYGYTF
TRBD2	TRBV7-9	-	TRBJ2-2	16	TGTGCCAGCAGCCGTGGACTAGCGGGGAGCACCGGGGAGCTGTTTTTT	CASSRGLAGSTGELFF
TRBD2	TRBV15	once	TRBJ2-7	14	TGTGCCACCAGCGAAGTCGGGAGGGCCCGGGAGCAGTACTTC	CATSEVGRAREQYF
TRBD1	TRBV27	-	TRBJ2-7	18	TGTGCCAGCAGTTCTCAGGGGCAGGGGGCGGATTTTCCCTACGAGCAGTACTTC	CASSSQGQGADFPYEQYF
-	TRBV18	once	TRBJ1-1	15	TGTGCCAGCTCACCAGGTGGCGGGGGTGACACTGAAGCTTTCTTT	CASSPGGGGDTEAFF
TRBD2	TRBV2	-	TRBJ2-1	13	TGTGCCTGCCTCGGGGGGGCAAGCAATGAGCAGTTCTTC	CACLGGASNEQFF
-	TRBV14	once	TRBJ1-1	17	TGTGCCAGCAGCCAAGATGGGGGGAGGGGACCGAACACTGAAGCTTTCTTT	CASSQDGGRGPNTEAFF
-	TRBV7-9	-	TRBJ1-2	13	TGTGCCAGCAGCATCCGGGATCTGGGGGGCTACACCTTC	CASSIRDLGGYTF
TRBD1	TRBV11-3	-	TRBJ1-2	16	TGTGCCAGCAGCCCAGTCCCGGGACAGGCGGACTATGGCTACACCTTC	CASSPVPGQADYGYTF
-	TRBV5-1	-	TRBJ2-1	15	TGCGCCAGCAGCGACCGGGTCTCCCCCTACAATGAGCAGTTCTTC	CASSDRVSPYNEQFF
-	TRBV19	-	TRBJ2-1	13	TGTGCCAGTAGTCCGACAGGTAACAATGAGCAGTTCTTC	CASSPTGNNEQFF
TRBD1	TRBV19	-	TRBJ2-3	14	TGTGCCAGTAGGAGGGACAGGATCACAGATACGCAGTATTTT	CASRRDRITDTQYF
-	TRBV13	once	TRBJ2-3	15	TGTGCCAGCAGCTTACGGGTAGCTAGCACAGATACGCAGTATTTT	CASSLRVASTDTQYF
-	TRBV4-2	once	TRBJ2-3	15	TGTGCCAGCAGCCAAGGGGTAACAGGGACAGATACGCAGTATTTT	CASSQGVTGTDTQYF
TRBD2	TRBV4-2	-	TRBJ2-1	17	TGTGCCAGCAGCCAAGAAACGGCTAGCGGGAGTTATAATGAGCAGTTCTTC	CASSQETASGSYNEQFF
-	TRBV5-6	-	TRBJ1-4	13	TGTGCCAGCAGCTCCTACGGCGGAGGGCAACTGTTTTTT	CASSSYGGGQLFF
TRBD1	TRBV9	-	TRBJ1-1	18	TGTGCCAGCGGGGGGGCAGGGACAGGGAGAAGCTTGGACACTGAAGCTTTCTTT	CASGGAGTGRSLDTEAFF
-	TRBV4-1	once	TRBJ1-1	15	TGCGCCAGCAGCCAAGATCAGGGTACGAACACTGAAGCTTTCTTT	CASSQDQGTNTEAFF
TRBD1	TRBV25-1	once	TRBJ2-7	13	TGTGCCAGCTCCGGGACAGTTCTCTACGAGCAGTACTTC	CASSGTVLYEQYF
-	TRBV2	-	TRBJ2-1	18	TGTGCCAGCAGTGCCTTGACTAGTCCCTCTAGCTCCTACAATGAGCAGTTCTTC	CASSALTSPSSSYNEQFF
TRBD2	TRBV14	-	TRBJ2-7	16	TGTGCCAGCAGCCGACGGGGGGGCACCGGCGCCTACGAGCAGTACTTC	CASSRRGGTGAYEQYF
-	TRBV6-5	-	TRBJ1-2	11	TGTGCCAGCAGACAGGCTCGGGGCTACACCTTC	CASRQARGYTF
TRBD2	TRBV4-1	-	TRBJ2-2	16	TGCGCCAGCAGCCTTAACCTCGGCGGGGGGGCCGGGGAGCTGTTTTTT	CASSLNLGGGAGELFF
TRBD1	TRBV6-6	-	TRBJ2-7	14	TGTGCCACCAAACCAGGGACAGGTATCCACGAGCAGTACTTC	CATKPGTGIHEQYF
TRBD2	TRBV29-1	-	TRBJ2-1	16	TGCAGCGCGCCTTCAGGGACTAGCGGGCCACTCAATGAGCAGTTCTTC	CSAPSGTSGPLNEQFF
-	TRBV10-1	-	TRBJ2-7	15	TGCGCCAGCAGTGATGGCAGGGGAGCGGCCTACGAGCAGTACTTC	CASSDGRGAAYEQYF
TRBD1	TRBV7-2	once	TRBJ2-7	15	TGTGCCAGCAGAACACCGGACAGGGTTAACGACGAGCAGTACTTC	CASRTPDRVNDEQYF
TRBD2	TRBV7-2	-	TRBJ2-5	16	TGTGCCAGCAGCTTAGGGACTAGGTTCGGCCCAGAGACCCAGTACTTC	CASSLGTRFGPETQYF
-	TRBV5-4	once	TRBJ1-2	17	TGTGCCAGCAGCTTGATGGCAGGTGGGGACTCGAACTATGGCTACACCTTC	CASSLMAGGDSNYGYTF
-	TRBV7-8	once	TRBJ1-2	16	TGTGCCAGCAGCTTAGAGGGATTTGGAGGGCACTATGGCTACACCTTC	CASSLEGFGGHYGYTF
TRBD2	TRBV7-6	-	TRBJ2-5	15	TGTGCCAGCATCAAAGGTCTAGCGGGAGGGGAGACCCAGTACTTC	CASIKGLAGGETQYF
-	TRBV28	-	TRBJ2-1	16	TGTGCCAGCAGTATACTAGGCGGGACCTCCTACAATGAGCAGTTCTTC	CASSILGGTSYNEQFF
TRBD2	TRBV6-5	-	TRBJ2-3	15	TGTGCCAGCAGTTACGTCCGGGGGGTCACAGATACGCAGTATTTT	CASSYVRGVTDTQYF
TRBD1	TRBV28	-	TRBJ2-7	14	TGTGCCAGCAGGCCCTTGGCAGGGGGCCACGAGCAGTACTTC	CASRPLAGGHEQYF
-	TRBV7-2	-	TRBJ2-7	14	TGTGCCAGCAGCTTAGGGCCTGAATCGGGAGAGCAGTACTTC	CASSLGPESGEQYF
-	TRBV12-5	few	TRBJ2-1	12	TGTGCTAGTGGGAAACCAAGCGATGAGCAGTTCTTC	CASGKPSDEQFF
TRBD2	TRBV15	-	TRBJ2-7	16	TGTGCCACCAGCATGATCCTAGGCGGGAGTGCTGCCGAGCAGTACTTC	CATSMILGGSAAEQYF
-	TRBV21-1	-	TRBJ1-1	16	TGTGCCAGCAGCAAATATCTGGTGGCAGGCCTCACTGAAGCTTTCTTT	CASSKYLVAGLTEAFF
TRBD1	TRBV27	-	TRBJ1-1	15	TGTGCCAGCAGTTTAGGGGCCAGGGGGGCCACTGAAGCTTTCTTT	CASSLGARGATEAFF
-	TRBV19	-	TRBJ2-5	13	TGTGCCAGTAGCCAGGACTATGGGGAGACCCAGTACTTC	CASSQDYGETQYF
-	TRBV5-4	-	TRBJ2-3	14	TGTGCCAGCAGCTTGGACAGTAACACAGATACGCAGTATTTT	CASSLDSNTDTQYF